Reported below is one T cell receptor (beta chain). The data derive from a study of control samples from healthy donors and cancer patients. The germline gives CDR1 SGHTA, CDR2 FQGNSA. V lost 5 bases to trimming and J lost 5 bases; unmatched junction nucleotides: 7. This CDR3 has 14 residues. Profiling relied on immunoSEQ multiplex PCR, and the TCRdb table lists in-frame clones only, not all of them. This table has some 120,000 clones, just over 90% appearing once. This TCR derives from a man aged 45-60 years with head and neck cancer. Input material: PBMCs. The V gene is TRBV7-2, the J gene TRBJ2-7; 9 nucleotides line up with TRBD1. Here the CDR3 reads CASSPQGALDEQYF. The CDR3 DNA sequence: TGTGCCAGCAGCCCACAGGGGGCATTGGACGAGCAGTACTTC.